The rows below give T cell receptor beta chains drawn from one sample of a study of CD8+ T cells in alopecia areata. Method: immunoSEQ multiplex PCR; TCRdb's copy keeps in-frame clones and lacks some. The sample lists a few hundred thousand clones, more than 30% seen once, with around 0.48% in the top ten. Sequencing used CD4+ T cells sorted from blood, obtained at approximately week 30, from a patient treated with tofacitinib. The receptors were gathered from a human donor with alopecia areata. Each CDR3 is given with its conserved first and last residue. The D gene is left open where the match is weak. Size is stated for part of the rows, as once, few or many counts, or as a class when the clone is expanded.

TGTGCCAGCAGCTCCGACAGTGGCAACGTCCTGACTTTC,CASSSDSGNVLTF,TRBJ2-6,TRBV7-3,few,-
TGTGCCATCAGTGAGTCCGTGAACACTGAAGCTTTCTTT,CAISESVNTEAFF,TRBJ1-1,TRBV10-3,few,-
TGTGCCAGCAGCCTTAGGAGGGCTTTGGGAGAGACCCAGTACTTC,CASSLRRALGETQYF,TRBJ2-5,TRBV6-1,-,-
TGCGCCAGCAGCCGCCTCCTGACAGTTTTATCTGAAGCTTTCTTT,CASSRLLTVLSEAFF,TRBJ1-1,TRBV4-1,-,-
TGCGCCAGCAGCTTGGCCCGGCTAGCGGGAGGGCCTAACTCCTACAATGAGCAGTTCTTC,CASSLARLAGGPNSYNEQFF,TRBJ2-1,TRBV5-1,-,TRBD2
TGTGCCTGGGGAAGCTCCTACGAGCAGTACTTC,CAWGSSYEQYF,TRBJ2-7,TRBV30,few,-
TGTGCCAGTACCCCGACTAGCCGCTCCTACAATGAGCAGTTCTTC,CASTPTSRSYNEQFF,TRBJ2-1,TRBV19,many,TRBD2
TGTGCCAGCAGCTCCTTCGGGAGCGGAGCAGATACGCAGTATTTT,CASSSFGSGADTQYF,TRBJ2-3,TRBV7-9,few,-
TGTGCCAGCAGCTTGGTTAGCCTTGAGCAGTTCTTC,CASSLVSLEQFF,TRBJ2-1,TRBV5-6,-,-
TGCAGTGCTAGCGGGAGAGAGACCCAGTACTTC,CSASGRETQYF,TRBJ2-5,TRBV20-1,-,-
TGCAGCACAATTTCCGGGACAGGGAACACTGAAGCTTTCTTT,CSTISGTGNTEAFF,TRBJ1-1,TRBV29-1,-,TRBD1
TGTGCCTCCGTCGTGGTCTCTGAAGCTTTCTTT,CASVVVSEAFF,TRBJ1-1,TRBV30,few,-
TGTGCCTGGTCCCGGGTCACTGAAGCTTTCTTT,CAWSRVTEAFF,TRBJ1-1,TRBV30,-,-